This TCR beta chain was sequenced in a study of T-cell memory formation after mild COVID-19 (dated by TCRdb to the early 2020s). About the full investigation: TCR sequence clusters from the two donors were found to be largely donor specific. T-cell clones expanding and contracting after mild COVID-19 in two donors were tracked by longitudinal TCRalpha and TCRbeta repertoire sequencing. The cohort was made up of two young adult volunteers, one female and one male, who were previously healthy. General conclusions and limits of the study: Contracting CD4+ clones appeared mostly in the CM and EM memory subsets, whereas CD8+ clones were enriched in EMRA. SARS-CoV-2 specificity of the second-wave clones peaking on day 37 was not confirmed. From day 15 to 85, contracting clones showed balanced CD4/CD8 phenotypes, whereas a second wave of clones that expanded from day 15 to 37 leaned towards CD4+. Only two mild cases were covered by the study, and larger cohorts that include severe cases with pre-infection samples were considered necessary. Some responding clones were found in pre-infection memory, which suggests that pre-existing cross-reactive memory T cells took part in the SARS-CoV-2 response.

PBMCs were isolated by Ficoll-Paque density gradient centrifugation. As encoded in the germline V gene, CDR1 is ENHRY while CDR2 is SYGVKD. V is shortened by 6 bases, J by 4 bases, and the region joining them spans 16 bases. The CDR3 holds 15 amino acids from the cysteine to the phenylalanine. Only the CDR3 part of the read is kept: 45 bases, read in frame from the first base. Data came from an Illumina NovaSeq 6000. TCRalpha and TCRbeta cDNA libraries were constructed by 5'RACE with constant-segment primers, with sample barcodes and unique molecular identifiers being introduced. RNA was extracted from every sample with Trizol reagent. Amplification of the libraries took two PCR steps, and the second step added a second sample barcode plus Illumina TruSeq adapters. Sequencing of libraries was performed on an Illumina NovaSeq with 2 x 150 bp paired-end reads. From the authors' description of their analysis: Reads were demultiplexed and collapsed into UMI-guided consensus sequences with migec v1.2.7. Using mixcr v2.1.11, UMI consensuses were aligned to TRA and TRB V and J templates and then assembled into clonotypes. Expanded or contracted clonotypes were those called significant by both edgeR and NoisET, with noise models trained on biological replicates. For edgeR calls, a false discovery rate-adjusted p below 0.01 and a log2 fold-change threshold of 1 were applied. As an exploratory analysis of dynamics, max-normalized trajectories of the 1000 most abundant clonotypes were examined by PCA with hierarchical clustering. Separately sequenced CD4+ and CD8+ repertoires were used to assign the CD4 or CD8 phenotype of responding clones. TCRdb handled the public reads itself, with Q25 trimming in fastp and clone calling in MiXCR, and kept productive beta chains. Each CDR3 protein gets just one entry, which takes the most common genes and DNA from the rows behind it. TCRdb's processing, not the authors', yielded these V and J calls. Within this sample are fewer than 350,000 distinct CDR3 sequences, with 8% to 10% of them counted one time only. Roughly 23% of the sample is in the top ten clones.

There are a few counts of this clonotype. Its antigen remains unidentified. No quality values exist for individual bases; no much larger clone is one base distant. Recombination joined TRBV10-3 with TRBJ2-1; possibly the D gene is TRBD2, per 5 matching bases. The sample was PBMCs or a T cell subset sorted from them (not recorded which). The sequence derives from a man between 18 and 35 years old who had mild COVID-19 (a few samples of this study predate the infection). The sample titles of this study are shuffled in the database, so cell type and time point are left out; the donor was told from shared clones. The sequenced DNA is TGTGCCATCAGCCCGAGGATCCCGGGGTACAATGAGCAGTTCTTC. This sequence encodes CAISPRIPGYNEQFF.